The 23 T cell receptor beta chains in this list originate from one sample, sequenced in a study of blood T cell repertoires in COVID-19 (dated by TCRdb to 2020 to 2022). The method behind the library was the immunoSEQ multiplex PCR assay. TCRdb's version of the immuneACCESS table is confined to in-frame rearrangements and falls short of the full clone set. An unresolved V gene accounts for under half of the shortfall where checked; the remainder is of unknown origin. The sample table records around 310,000 clones; over 75% of these occur just once. The ten top clones hold 3% to 4% of the sample. The sequenced sample consisted of peripheral blood. These receptor sequences come from a woman aged 45-65 years with active or convalescent COVID-19.

The chain carries TRBV2 and TRBJ1-5, with unresolved D. Trimming shortened V by 0 bases and J by 5 bases, and 11 bases separated the two germline ends. This CDR3 contains 15 residues. CDR1 is SNHLY and CDR2 is FYNNEI in the germline V gene. For the CDR3, the DNA is TGTGCCAGCAGTGAAGCGCTCGGCGGTTATCAGCCCCAGCATTTT. The encoded protein is CASSEALGGYQPQHF.

This clone was recorded many times. The chain is built from TRBV4-1 and TRBJ2-7; 8 nucleotides match TRBD1. This CDR3 has 19 amino acids. The germline V gene encodes CDR1 MGHRA and CDR2 YSYEKL. Trimming cost V 1 base and J 6 bases; bases outside gene matches: 20. The CDR3 DNA is TGCGCCAGCAGCCAAGGGTACGTCCGGACAGGGACGAGAGCCGGCGAGCAGTACTTC. Residues: CASSQGYVRTGTRAGEQYF.

This rearrangement joins TRBV9 to TRBJ2-3; tentative D call: TRBD2 (6 bases). V dropped 1 base and J dropped 0 bases, with 9 bases sitting between them. The CDR3 runs 15 residues. Germline V gene lookup returns CDR1 SGDLS and CDR2 YYNGEE. As DNA, the CDR3 is TGTGCCAGCAGCGTAAATAGCGGAAGCACAGATACGCAGTATTTT. Protein product: CASSVNSGSTDTQYF.

V usage is TRBV6-4 and J usage is TRBJ1-1; a weak D match, TRBD1 (6 bases). Trimming removed 6 bases at V and 0 bases at J, with 14 bases between. The CDR3 has 15 amino acids. Germline CDR1 is MRHNA and CDR2 is SNTAGT. The CDR3 is CASRREGGLNTEAFF. CDR3 sequence (DNA): TGTGCCAGCAGGAGGGAGGGGGGGCTGAACACTGAAGCTTTCTTT.

CDR3: CASSQDIAGGRGNQETQYF. The CDR3 DNA reads TGCGCCAGCAGCCAAGACATTGCGGGAGGGCGGGGGAACCAAGAGACCCAGTACTTC. J is TRBJ2-5 and V is TRBV4-1, with TRBD2 identical over 9 bases. The J segment lost 0 bases and the V segment lost 0 bases, leaving 11 bases of the junction unmatched. Per germline, CDR1 MGHRA and CDR2 YSYEKL. The CDR3 runs 19 residues.

This clone showed up just once. The chain carries TRBV7-2 and TRBJ1-3, with a weak D call TRBD1 (5 bases). This CDR3 contains 16 residues. Trimming cost V 0 bases and J 2 bases, with 11 bases left between them. Germline CDR1 and CDR2: SGHTA and FQGNSA. In DNA form, the CDR3 reads TGTGCCAGCAGCTTAGCGGGCCGGGGGACTGGAAACACCATATATTTT. Translation: CASSLAGRGTGNTIYF. The entire variable domain, with the rest obtained from reference TRBV7-2 and TRBJ1-3, is as follows: GAGVSQSPSNKVTEKGKDVELRCDPISGHTALYWYRQSLGQGLEFLIYFQGNSAPDKSGLPSDRFSAERTGGSVSTLTIQRTQQEDSAVYLCASSLAGRGTGNTIYFGEGSWLTVV.

V is TRBV9 and J is TRBJ1-1; D unclear. The length of the CDR3 is 14 residues. Germline CDR1 and CDR2: SGDLS and YYNGEE. V dropped 3 bases and J dropped 5 bases, with 14 bases sitting between them. CDR3 nucleotide sequence: TGTGCCAGCAGCGAAGCCCTGAGAGCTACTGAAGCTTTCTTT. This codes for CASSEALRATEAFF. Full variable domain (remainder filled in from reference TRBV9 and TRBJ1-1): DSGVTQTPKHLITATGQRVTLRCSPRSGDLSVYWYQQSLDQGLQFLIQYYNGEERAKGNILERFSAQQFPDLHSELNLSSLELGDSALYFCASSEALRATEAFFGQGTRLTVV.

This chain connects TRBV7-3 to TRBJ2-7; D possibly corresponds to TRBD1 (5 bases). The V end was cut by 2 bases, the J end by 6 bases, with 11 bases between. The CDR3 loop spans 13 amino acids. Germline-derived CDR1 and CDR2 are SGHTA and FQGTGA. CDR3 region: CASSLDSVGEQYF. As DNA, the CDR3 is TGTGCCAGCAGCTTAGACAGTGTAGGCGAGCAGTACTTC.

The rearrangement joins TRBV11-3 to TRBJ2-7; maybe TRBD1 (5 bases). Germline V gives CDR1 SGHNT, CDR2 YENEEA. The V end was cut by 2 bases, the J end by 3 bases, with 5 bases between. This CDR3 has 12 residues. For the CDR3, the DNA is TGTGCCAGCAGCTTAAGGGGCTACGAGCAGTACTTC. Translation gives CASSLRGYEQYF.

In this sample, this clone turned up a few times. The chain uses TRBV5-1 and TRBJ2-5; D might be TRBD2 (5 bases). The CDR3 is 12 amino acids. V was cut by 6 bases and J by 2 bases, with 8 bases left in between. CDR1 SGHRS and CDR2 YFSETQ come from the germline V gene. The CDR3 region has the DNA TGCGCCAGCAAGAGGGAGCAAGAGACCCAGTACTTC. This sequence encodes CASKREQETQYF.

In its sample, this clone was seen a few times. The gene calls are TRBV27 and TRBJ2-7; TRBD2 matches at 7 bases. This CDR3 region has 17 residues. Unmatched junction bases numbered 8, after V lost 0 bases and J lost 0 bases. In germline, CDR1 is MNHEY, CDR2 SMNVEV (reference sequence). The chain's CDR3 is CASSLSRRGGASYEQYF. CDR3 in DNA: TGTGCCAGCAGTTTATCTAGGAGGGGAGGGGCCTCCTACGAGCAGTACTTC.

CDR3 sequence (DNA): TGTGCCAGCAGCCCGGGGTTGGCGAGCTCCTACGAGCAGTACTTC. It specifies CASSPGLASSYEQYF. The V call is TRBV28, the J call TRBJ2-7; the D gene is possibly TRBD2 (5 bases). V lost 6 bases and J 0 bases, leaving 15 bases between the germline ends. CDR3 size: 15 residues. The germline CDR1 and CDR2 sequences are MDHEN and SYDVKM.

The CDR3: CASIARTSGTDTQYF. The CDR3 DNA sequence: TGTGCCAGCATCGCAAGGACTAGCGGAACAGATACGCAGTATTTT. This sequence joins TRBV6-5 and TRBJ2-3; 10 nucleotides line up with TRBD2. The CDR3 totals 15 residues. After removal of 7 bases from V and 3 bases from J, the junction contained 7 bases not matched to a gene. Per germline, CDR1 MNHEY and CDR2 SVGAGI.

The V gene is TRBV18, the J gene TRBJ1-6, with no clear D. The V gene lost 0 bases and the J gene lost 0 bases, with 6 bases spanning the gap. CDR3 length equals 16 residues. In germline, CDR1 is KGHSH, CDR2 LQKENI. The CDR3 loop reads CASSPPMSSYNSPLHF. Here the CDR3 DNA reads TGTGCCAGCTCACCACCGATGAGCTCCTATAATTCACCCCTCCACTTT. Using reference TRBV18 and TRBJ1-6 for the parts outside the CDR3, the full variable domain is NAGVMQNPRHLVRRRGQEARLRCSPMKGHSHVYWYRQLPEEGLKFMVYLQKENIIDESGMPKERFSAEFPKEGPSILRIQQVVRGDSAAYFCASSPPMSSYNSPLHFGNGTRLTVT.

The gene calls are TRBV15 and TRBJ2-5, with TRBD1 matching over 8 bases. J lost 1 base, V lost 3 bases, and 1 base had no gene match. The CDR3 runs to 14 residues. Germline V CDR1 and CDR2: LNHNV, YYDKDF (reference sequence). This CDR3 reads CATSSDRGQETQYF. Here the CDR3 DNA reads TGTGCCACCAGCAGCGACAGGGGCCAAGAGACCCAGTACTTC.

J is TRBJ1-1 and V is TRBV29-1; D ambiguous. This CDR3 region has 12 residues. Germline CDR1 reads SQVTM; CDR2 reads ANQGSEA. The V gene lost 4 bases and the J gene lost 1 base, with 7 bases spanning the gap. The CDR3 sequence is CSVGYGNTEAFF. The CDR3 nucleotides are TGCAGCGTTGGGTACGGGAACACTGAAGCTTTCTTT.

V and J are TRBV11-2 and TRBJ2-1; perhaps TRBD2 as D (6 bases). This CDR3 region has 14 residues. Germline assignment: CDR1 SGHAT and CDR2 FQNNGV. Between the trimmed V and J ends, which lost 11 bases and 6 bases, there was a span of 20 bases. The CDR3 spells CALGKRGAGNEQFF. DNA for the CDR3: TGTGCCCTCGGGAAGCGCGGGGCCGGCAATGAGCAGTTCTTC.

The rearrangement uses TRBV20-1 and TRBJ2-5, with a tentative D call TRBD2 (6 bases). Per germline, CDR1 DFQATT and CDR2 SNEGSKA (reference sequence). The CDR3 loop spans 13 amino acids. The germline V and J ends were trimmed by 3 bases and 5 bases, with 13 bases remaining between them. The chain's CDR3 is CSASGGHRETQYF. In DNA form, the CDR3 reads TGCAGTGCTAGTGGAGGGCATCGGGAGACCCAGTACTTC.

In DNA, the CDR3 is TGTGCCAGCAGCCTAACGGCGGGGGGCACAGATACGCAGTATTTT. Residues: CASSLTAGGTDTQYF. V gene TRBV9 combines with J gene TRBJ2-3; 7 bases line up with TRBD2. Per germline, CDR1 SGDLS and CDR2 YYNGEE. This CDR3 comprises 15 residues. V was pared by 4 bases and J by 1 base, with 6 bases of the junction left unmatched.

J is TRBJ2-2 and V is TRBV7-9, with 11 bases that match TRBD2. CDR3 size: 16 residues. From germline, CDR1 is SEHNR and CDR2 FQNEAQ (reference sequence). The J segment lost 6 bases and the V segment lost 0 bases, leaving 3 bases of the junction unmatched. The CDR3 loop is CASSLASGGAAGELFF. The DNA of the CDR3 is TGTGCCAGCAGCTTAGCTAGCGGGGGGGCCGCCGGGGAGCTGTTTTTT.

The chain has TRBV6-6 and TRBJ1-5, with 9 positions matching TRBD1. CDR1 is MNHNY, CDR2 SVGAGI, per germline (reference sequence). The CDR3 extends over 16 amino acids. V lost 6 bases, J lost 4 bases, and 10 bases stayed unmatched. The CDR3: CASSHTGTGTNQPQHF. CDR3 coding DNA: TGTGCCAGCAGCCATACAGGGACAGGGACGAATCAGCCCCAGCATTTT.

This clone turned up a few times. The chain recombines TRBV6-2 or TRBV6-3 with TRBJ1-1, with 7 bases fitting TRBD1. Trimming cost V 5 bases and J 1 base; bases outside gene matches: 13. Germline CDR1 is MNHEY and CDR2 is SVGEGT. CDR3 length: 17 amino acids. The CDR3 is CASSTITGARANTEAFF. CDR3 DNA: TGTGCCAGCAGTACGATAACAGGGGCCAGGGCGAACACTGAAGCTTTCTTT.

The J gene is TRBJ1-2, the V gene TRBV15; maybe TRBD1 (5 bases). V dropped 0 bases and J dropped 4 bases, with 15 bases sitting between them. In germline, CDR1 is LNHNV, CDR2 YYDKDF (reference sequence). This CDR3 region has 16 residues. This chain's CDR3 is CATSRDLDRTFYGYTF. The CDR3 DNA sequence: TGTGCCACCAGCAGAGATTTAGACAGAACCTTCTATGGCTACACCTTC.